These 17 T cell receptor beta chains came from one sample sequenced in a study of blood T cell repertoires in COVID-19. Sequencing used immunoSEQ multiplex PCR; TCRdb keeps in-frame clones, though not all of them. Of 200,000 or so clones listed, around 84% are singletons. The sample was peripheral blood. These receptors came from a man aged 55-75 years with acute or convalescent COVID-19.

This chain joins TRBV9 and TRBJ2-5, with TRBD1 matching 9 bases. Germline CDR1 is SGDLS and CDR2 is YYNGEE. J was trimmed by 4 bases and V by 4 bases; bases with no gene match: 2. The CDR3 is made up of 13 amino acids. The chain's CDR3 is CASSLGQGETQYF. DNA for the CDR3: TGTGCCAGCAGCTTGGGACAGGGAGAGACCCAGTACTTC.

The chain uses TRBV19 and TRBJ2-3, with D perhaps matching TRBD2 (8 bases). The V gene's germline CDR1 is LNHDA and CDR2 SQIVND (reference sequence). The CDR3 is 16 residues long. V was clipped by 3 bases and J by 0 bases, with 13 bases between them. The DNA of the CDR3 is TGTGCCAGTAGTATTAGCGGGACAGCTAGCACAGATACGCAGTATTTT. Protein: CASSISGTASTDTQYF. Full variable domain (rest looked up from reference TRBV19 and TRBJ2-3): DGGITQSPKYLFRKEGQNVTLSCEQNLNHDAMYWYRQDPGQGLRLIYYSQIVNDFQKGDIAEGYSVSREKKESFPLTVTSAQKNPTAFYLCASSISGTASTDTQYFGPGTRLTVL.

This clone was observed a single time. The J gene is TRBJ1-2, the V gene TRBV5-1; possibly TRBD1 for D (6 bases). Germline V gene data show CDR1 as SGHRS and CDR2 as YFSETQ. This CDR3 contains 14 residues. The germline V and J ends were trimmed by 1 base and 2 bases, with 9 bases remaining between them. The CDR3 region has the DNA TGCGCCAGCAGCTTGAACAGGGACAACTATGGCTACACCTTC. Translation: CASSLNRDNYGYTF.

This clone appeared a few times. The chain combines TRBV24-1 with TRBJ1-1; perhaps TRBD1 as D (5 bases). The CDR3 is 12 amino acids. Germline CDR1 is KGHDR and CDR2 is SFDVKD. Trimming cost V 1 base and J 8 bases, with 7 bases left between them. CDR3 in amino acids: CATSDFGGEAFF. The CDR3 DNA reads as TGTGCCACCAGTGATTTCGGGGGAGAAGCTTTCTTT.

V gene TRBV6-4 combines with J gene TRBJ2-3, with D hard to call. Between the trimmed V and J ends, which lost 4 bases and 1 base, there was a span of 12 bases. The CDR3 sequence is 15 residues long. Per the germline V gene, CDR1 is MRHNA and CDR2 is SNTAGT. The CDR3 DNA is TGTGCCAGCAGTGTTGGAGATCTGGGCACAGATACGCAGTATTTT. Translating gives CASSVGDLGTDTQYF.

This clone was counted once. The genes are TRBV6-1 and TRBJ2-1; 9 nucleotides align to TRBD2. The ends lost 0 bases at V and 7 bases at J; junction bases unmatched: 10. CDR3 length equals 17 residues. Germline lookup yields CDR1 MNHNS and CDR2 SASEGT. In nucleotides, the CDR3 is TGTGCCAGCAGTGAAGCGCTAGGCGGGGGGGCCCGTAATGAGCAGTTCTTC. Its translation is CASSEALGGGARNEQFF.

This sequence joins TRBV19 and TRBJ1-3; 7 positions match TRBD1. CDR3 length: 16 amino acids. Germline-derived CDR1 and CDR2 are LNHDA and SQIVND (reference sequence). Losses at the gene ends were 0 bases for V and 3 bases for J; bases not matched to a gene: 5. CDR3 coding DNA: TGTGCCAGTAGTATAGACCGACAGGGCCTTGGAAACACCATATATTTT. Translating it yields CASSIDRQGLGNTIYF.

V usage is TRBV28 and J usage is TRBJ1-6; the D gene is possibly TRBD1 (5 bases). The CDR3 sequence is 15 residues long. Deletions cut 6 bases from V and 7 bases from J, with 16 bases between. Looked up from germline, CDR1 is MDHEN and CDR2 is SYDVKM. As DNA, the CDR3 is TGTGCCAGCAGGGGATCAGGGAGGGTGAATTCACCCCTCCACTTT. Protein product: CASRGSGRVNSPLHF.

The chain employs TRBV5-1 and TRBJ1-1; D unresolved. V was cut by 4 bases and J by 3 bases, with 13 bases left in between. The CDR3 length is 14 residues. The germline CDR1 and CDR2 sequences are SGHRS and YFSETQ. The CDR3 sequence: CASSPRPLDTEAFF. DNA for the CDR3: TGCGCCAGCAGCCCGCGGCCCCTCGACACTGAAGCTTTCTTT. Filled out from reference TRBV5-1 and TRBJ1-1, the complete variable domain reads KAGVTQTPRYLIKTRGQQVTLSCSPISGHRSVSWYQQTPGQGLQFLFEYFSETQRNKGNFPGRFSGRQFSNSRSEMNVSTLELGDSALYLCASSPRPLDTEAFFGQGTRLTVV.

The rearrangement joins TRBV10-1 to TRBJ1-1; possibly TRBD1 for D (6 bases). This CDR3 region has 12 residues. V was clipped by 9 bases and J by 3 bases, with 11 bases between them. The V gene's germline CDR1 is WNHNN and CDR2 SYGVQD (reference sequence). Written as DNA, the CDR3 is TGCGCCAGGAGTAAGGGGGACACTGAAGCTTTCTTT. Protein product: CARSKGDTEAFF.

The J gene is TRBJ2-3, the V gene TRBV11-2, with 7 positions matching TRBD2. Germline V gene data show CDR1 as SGHAT and CDR2 as FQNNGV. This CDR3 comprises 16 residues. After removal of 2 bases from V and 3 bases from J, the junction contained 8 bases not matched to a gene. CDR3 nucleotides: TGTGCCAGCAGCTTAAATTTGGGGGGGGGAACAGATACGCAGTATTTT. It translates to CASSLNLGGGTDTQYF.

The chain joins TRBV12-3 or TRBV12-4 to TRBJ2-1; D remains ambiguous. The CDR3 runs 13 residues. Trimming removed 1 base at V and 4 bases at J, with 5 bases between. CDR3 in amino acids: CASSLGAYNEQFF. CDR3 in DNA: TGTGCCAGCAGTTTAGGGGCTTACAATGAGCAGTTCTTC.

This clone appeared once. This chain uses TRBV11-1 with TRBJ2-5; 9 bases match TRBD2. Losses at the gene ends were 4 bases for V and 4 bases for J; bases not matched to a gene: 4. Germline assignment: CDR1 SGHAT and CDR2 FQDESV (reference sequence). CDR3 size: 14 residues. CDR3 region: CASSSWTSAETQYF. Written as DNA, the CDR3 is TGTGCCAGCAGCTCCTGGACTAGCGCAGAGACCCAGTACTTC.

The chain couples TRBV5-1 to TRBJ2-1; tentatively, D is TRBD2 (5 bases). This CDR3 comprises 14 residues. The germline V and J ends were trimmed by 7 bases and 8 bases, with 19 bases remaining between them. Per the germline V gene, CDR1 is SGHRS and CDR2 is YFSETQ. The CDR3 region has the DNA TGCGCCAGCGGACTCCGGTCTAGGGCGGATGAGCAGTTCTTC. It translates to CASGLRSRADEQFF. Full variable domain (rest looked up from reference TRBV5-1 and TRBJ2-1): KAGVTQTPRYLIKTRGQQVTLSCSPISGHRSVSWYQQTPGQGLQFLFEYFSETQRNKGNFPGRFSGRQFSNSRSEMNVSTLELGDSALYLCASGLRSRADEQFFGPGTRLTVL.

This sequence joins TRBV7-3 and TRBJ2-3; D might be TRBD1 (6 bases). From germline, CDR1 is SGHTA and CDR2 FQGTGA. V was pared by 1 base and J by 0 bases, with 11 bases between. The CDR3 consists of 16 residues. The DNA of the CDR3 is TGTGCCAGCAGCTTAATCGGACAGCCCAGCACAGATACGCAGTATTTT. The encoded protein is CASSLIGQPSTDTQYF.

The V gene is TRBV10-3, the J gene TRBJ1-2; D gene unclear. V lost 0 bases, J lost 4 bases, and 9 bases lay in between. The germline V gene has CDR1 ENHRY and CDR2 SYGVKD. The CDR3 is 14 residues long. CDR3 nucleotide sequence: TGTGCCATCAGTGAGTCGACTGTGGGCTATGGCTACACCTTC. Protein sequence: CAISESTVGYGYTF.

The rearrangement joins TRBV3-1 (or the pseudogene TRBV3-2) to TRBJ1-6; D perhaps matches TRBD1 (5 bases). The germline gives CDR1 LGHDT, CDR2 YNNKEL (reference sequence). V lost 2 bases to trimming and J lost 7 bases, with 12 bases between them. The CDR3 has 15 residues. The DNA of the CDR3 is TGTGCCAGCAGCCAATCAGTAGGGGTCAATTCACCCCTCCACTTT. Amino acid sequence: CASSQSVGVNSPLHF.